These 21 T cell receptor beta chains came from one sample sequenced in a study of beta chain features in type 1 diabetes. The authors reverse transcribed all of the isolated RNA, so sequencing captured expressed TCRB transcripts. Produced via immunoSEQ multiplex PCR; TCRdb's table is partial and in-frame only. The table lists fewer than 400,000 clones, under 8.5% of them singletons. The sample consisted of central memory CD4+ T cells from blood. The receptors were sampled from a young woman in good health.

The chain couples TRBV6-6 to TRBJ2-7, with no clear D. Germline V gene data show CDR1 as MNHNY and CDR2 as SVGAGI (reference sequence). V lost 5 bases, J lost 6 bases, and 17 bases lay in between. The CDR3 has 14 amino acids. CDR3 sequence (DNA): TGTGCCAGCAGTGAGCATGACTCGCACGGCGAGCAGTACTTC. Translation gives CASSEHDSHGEQYF.

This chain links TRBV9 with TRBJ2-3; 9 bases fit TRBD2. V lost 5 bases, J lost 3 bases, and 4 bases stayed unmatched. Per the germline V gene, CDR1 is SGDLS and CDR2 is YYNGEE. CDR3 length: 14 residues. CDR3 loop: CASSSGRRTDTQYF. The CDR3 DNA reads TGTGCCAGCAGTAGCGGGAGACGGACAGATACGCAGTATTTT.

CDR3 in amino acids: CASRGSGSGKETQYF. CDR3 bases: TGTGCCAGCAGGGGTAGCGGGTCTGGGAAAGAGACCCAGTACTTC. The chain combines TRBV6-6 with TRBJ2-5; 7 positions agree with TRBD2. The germline gives CDR1 MNHNY, CDR2 SVGAGI (reference sequence). This CDR3 spans 15 amino acids. V was pared by 6 bases and J by 3 bases, with 10 bases of the junction left unmatched.

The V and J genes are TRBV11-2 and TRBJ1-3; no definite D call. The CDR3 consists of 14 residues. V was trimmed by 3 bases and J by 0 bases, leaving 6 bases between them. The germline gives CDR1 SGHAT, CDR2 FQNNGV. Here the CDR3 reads CASSFTDSGNTIYF. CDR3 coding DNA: TGTGCCAGCAGCTTTACAGACTCTGGAAACACCATATATTTT. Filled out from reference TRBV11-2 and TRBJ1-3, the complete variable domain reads EAGVAQSPRYKIIEKRQSVAFWCNPISGHATLYWYQQILGQGPKLLIQFQNNGVVDDSQLPKDRFSAERLKGVDSTLKIQPAKLEDSAVYLCASSFTDSGNTIYFGEGSWLTVV.

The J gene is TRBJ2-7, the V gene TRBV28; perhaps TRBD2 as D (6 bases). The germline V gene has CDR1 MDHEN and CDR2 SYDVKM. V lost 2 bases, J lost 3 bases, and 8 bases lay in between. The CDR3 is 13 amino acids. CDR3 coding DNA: TGTGCCAGCAGTTTAGAGGGACTCTACGAGCAGTACTTC. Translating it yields CASSLEGLYEQYF.

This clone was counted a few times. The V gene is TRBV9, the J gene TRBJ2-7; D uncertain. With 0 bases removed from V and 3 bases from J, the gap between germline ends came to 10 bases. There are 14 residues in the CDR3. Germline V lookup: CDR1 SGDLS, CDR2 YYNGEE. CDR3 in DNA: TGTGCCAGCAGCGTAGGCCCCAACAACTACGAGCAGTACTTC. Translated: CASSVGPNNYEQYF.

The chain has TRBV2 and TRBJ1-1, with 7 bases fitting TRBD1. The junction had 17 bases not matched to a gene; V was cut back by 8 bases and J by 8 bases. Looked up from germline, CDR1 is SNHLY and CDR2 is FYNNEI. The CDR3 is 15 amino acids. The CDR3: CASRTTGTTSREAFF. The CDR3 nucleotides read TGTGCCAGCCGGACGACAGGGACGACCTCTCGAGAAGCTTTCTTT.

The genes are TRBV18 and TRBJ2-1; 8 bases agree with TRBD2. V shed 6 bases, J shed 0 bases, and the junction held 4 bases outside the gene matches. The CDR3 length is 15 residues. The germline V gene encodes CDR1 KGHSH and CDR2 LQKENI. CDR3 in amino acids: CASSPGLASYNEQFF. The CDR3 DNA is TGTGCCAGCTCCCCCGGACTAGCCTCCTACAATGAGCAGTTCTTC.

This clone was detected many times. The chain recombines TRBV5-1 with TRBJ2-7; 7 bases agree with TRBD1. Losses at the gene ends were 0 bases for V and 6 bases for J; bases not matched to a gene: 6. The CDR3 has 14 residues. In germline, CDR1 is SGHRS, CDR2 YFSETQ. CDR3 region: CASSLGQGVPEQYF. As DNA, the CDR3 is TGCGCCAGCAGCTTGGGACAGGGTGTACCCGAGCAGTACTTC.

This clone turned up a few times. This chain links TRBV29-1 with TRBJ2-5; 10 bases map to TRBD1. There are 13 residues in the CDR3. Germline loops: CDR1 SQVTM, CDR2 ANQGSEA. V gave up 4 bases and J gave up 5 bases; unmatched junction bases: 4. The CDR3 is CSVGQGAMETQYF. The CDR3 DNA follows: TGCAGCGTTGGACAGGGGGCAATGGAGACCCAGTACTTC. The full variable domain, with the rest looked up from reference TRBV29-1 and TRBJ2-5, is SAVISQKPSRDICQRGTSLTIQCQVDSQVTMMFWYRQQPGQSLTLIATANQGSEATYESGFVIDKFPISRPNLTFSTLTVSNMSPEDSSIYLCSVGQGAMETQYFGPGTRLLVL.

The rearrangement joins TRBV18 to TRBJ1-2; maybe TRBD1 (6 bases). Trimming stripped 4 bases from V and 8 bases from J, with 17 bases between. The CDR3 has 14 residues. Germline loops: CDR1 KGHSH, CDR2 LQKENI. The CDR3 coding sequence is TGTGCCAGCTCACAACAGGGAGGAAAATCCGGCTACACCTTC. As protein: CASSQQGGKSGYTF.

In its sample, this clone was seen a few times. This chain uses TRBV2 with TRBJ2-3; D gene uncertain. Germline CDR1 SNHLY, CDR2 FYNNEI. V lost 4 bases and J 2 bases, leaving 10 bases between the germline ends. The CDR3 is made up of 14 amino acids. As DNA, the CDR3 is TGTGCCAGCAGTGCGGCAACCCCCACAGATACGCAGTATTTT. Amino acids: CASSAATPTDTQYF.

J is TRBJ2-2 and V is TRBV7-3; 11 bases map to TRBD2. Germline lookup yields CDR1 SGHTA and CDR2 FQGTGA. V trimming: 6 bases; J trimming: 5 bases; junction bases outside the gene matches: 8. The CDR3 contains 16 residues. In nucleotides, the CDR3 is TGTGCCAGCAGTCAACTAGCGGGAGCGACAACCGGGGAGCTGTTTTTT. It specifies CASSQLAGATTGELFF.

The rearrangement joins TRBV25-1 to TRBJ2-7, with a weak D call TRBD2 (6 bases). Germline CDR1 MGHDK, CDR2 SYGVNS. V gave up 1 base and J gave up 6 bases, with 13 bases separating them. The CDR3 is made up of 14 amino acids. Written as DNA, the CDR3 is TGTGCCAGCAGTGAATCCGGGGGAGGAGGCGAGCAGTACTTC. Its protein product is CASSESGGGGEQYF.

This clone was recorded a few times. CDR3 nucleotide sequence: TGTGCCAGCAGTGGGACAGGGGCGGTTAGTAAGTTCTTC. Protein sequence: CASSGTGAVSKFF. The chain links TRBV2 to TRBJ2-1, with 9 bases identical to TRBD1. CDR1 SNHLY and CDR2 FYNNEI come from the germline V gene. The CDR3 runs to 13 residues. V shed 4 bases, J shed 14 bases, and the junction held 9 bases outside the gene matches.

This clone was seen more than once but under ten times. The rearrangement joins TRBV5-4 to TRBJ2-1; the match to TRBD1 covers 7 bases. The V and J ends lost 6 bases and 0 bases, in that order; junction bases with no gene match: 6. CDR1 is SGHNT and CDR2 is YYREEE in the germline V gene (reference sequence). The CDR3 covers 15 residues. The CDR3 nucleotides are TGTGCCAGCACAAAGGGGGACAGCTCCTACAATGAGCAGTTCTTC. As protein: CASTKGDSSYNEQFF.

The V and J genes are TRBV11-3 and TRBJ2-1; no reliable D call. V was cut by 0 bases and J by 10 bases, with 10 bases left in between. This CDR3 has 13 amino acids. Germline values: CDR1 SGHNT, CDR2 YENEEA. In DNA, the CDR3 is TGTGCCAGCAGCTTAGATCGTGGCGGCGAGCAGTTCTTC. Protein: CASSLDRGGEQFF.

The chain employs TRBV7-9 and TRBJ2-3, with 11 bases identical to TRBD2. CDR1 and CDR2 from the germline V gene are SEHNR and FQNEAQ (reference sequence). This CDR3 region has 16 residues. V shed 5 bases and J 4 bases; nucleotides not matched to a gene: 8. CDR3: CASSPRRLAGPDTQYF. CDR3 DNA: TGTGCCAGCAGCCCCCGCCGACTAGCGGGACCAGATACGCAGTATTTT.

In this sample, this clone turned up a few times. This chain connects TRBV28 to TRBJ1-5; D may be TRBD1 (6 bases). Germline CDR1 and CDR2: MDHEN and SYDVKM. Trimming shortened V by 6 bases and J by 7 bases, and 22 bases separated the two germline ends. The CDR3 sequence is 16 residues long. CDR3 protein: CASRRGAQGLTQPQHF. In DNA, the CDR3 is TGTGCCAGCAGGCGGGGCGCACAGGGTTTGACACAGCCCCAGCATTTT.

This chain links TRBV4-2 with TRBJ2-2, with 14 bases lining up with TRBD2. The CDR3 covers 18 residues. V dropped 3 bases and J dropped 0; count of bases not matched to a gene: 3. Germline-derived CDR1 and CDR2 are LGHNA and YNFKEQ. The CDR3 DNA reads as TGTGCCAGCAGCCAGGGGACTAGCGGGAGTACGAACACCGGGGAGCTGTTTTTT. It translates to CASSQGTSGSTNTGELFF.

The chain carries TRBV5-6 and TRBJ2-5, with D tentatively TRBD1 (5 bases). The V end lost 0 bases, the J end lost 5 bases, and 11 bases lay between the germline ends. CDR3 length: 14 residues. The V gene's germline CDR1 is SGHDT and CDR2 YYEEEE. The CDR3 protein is CASSLAGRVETQYF. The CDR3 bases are TGTGCCAGCAGCTTGGCCGGCAGGGTGGAGACCCAGTACTTC.